This section outlines one T cell receptor (beta chain) sequence together with its context. CDR3 size: 15 residues. Germline loops: CDR1 LNHDA, CDR2 SQIVND (reference sequence). Trimming removed 4 bases from V and 2 bases from J, with 12 bases in between. TCR beta chains were sequenced at survey level with immunoSEQ. The data were produced by immunoSEQ multiplex PCR, yet TCRdb's version contains in-frame clones alone and is incomplete. The data show 60,000 to 75,000 clones, just over 90% seen once. The receptor was isolated from a man aged 35 to 55 with rheumatoid arthritis. The sequenced material came from PBMCs. The rearrangement links TRBV19 to TRBJ2-1, with D possibly called TRBD1 or TRBD2 (5 bases each). CDR3 amino acids: CASSTPRDPYNEQFF. DNA for the CDR3: TGTGCCAGTAGTACGCCCCGGGACCCCTACAATGAGCAGTTCTTC.